This T cell receptor (gamma chain) is drawn from a study of Vδ1+ human thymocytes. Overall study findings and caveats: Thymic TRG and TRD repertoires appeared highly polyclonal, with Gaussian CDR3 length distributions. Unlike peripheral blood Vdelta1+ controls, thymic delta-chain sequences included about 20% Vdelta2 and few Vdelta3.

The V segment lost 1 base and the J segment 7 bases; nucleotides outside the gene matches: 10. CDR3 length: 14 amino acids. The germline CDR1 and CDR2 sequences are VINAFY and YDVSNSKD. Points on this clone: Its cognate antigen is unknown.

RNA was extracted from the cells and then reverse transcribed. Pooled V-gene forward primers with one constant-region reverse primer generated the CDR3 amplicons by multiplex PCR. TCRdb redid the clone calls on the multiplex PCR reads with CATT. The top ten clones hold roughly 1.4% of a sample with 9,000 or so gamma-chain clones, 50% to 65% of them seen once. The TCR comes from a girl in the first two years of life who had congenital heart surgery. The sample was Vdelta1+ gamma-delta thymocytes from the thymus. Regarding subset: FACS-sorted CD3+ TCRalphabeta- TCRVdelta1+ TCRVdelta2- thymocytes. This sequence joins TRGV5 and TRGJ1 or TRGJ2. Matching the DNA to germline supplied the J gene, which TCRdb does not give. The CDR3 DNA is TGTGCCACCTGGGACAGACCCCTGTGGTATAAGAAACTCTTT. Its translation: CATWDRPLWYKKLF.